This record concerns one T cell receptor (beta chain) sequence. The antigen is unknown. This sample was included in a study of a mutant IDH1 vaccine in newly diagnosed glioma. Study background: Patients arrived already treated with radiotherapy, temozolomide, or both, most having had both. Visit V12 happened at week 35; visit V13 happened at week 47.

Study observations and caveats: Seemingly, pseudoprogression had no relation to changes in the top peripheral T cell clonotypes.

This CDR3 is 10 amino acids long. V was trimmed by 4 bases and J by 14 bases, leaving 12 bases between them. Germline V gives CDR1 SQVTM, CDR2 ANQGSEA. This table comes from immunoSEQ multiplex PCR, and its TCRdb copy is limited to in-frame clones, with some not included. The profile shows tens of thousands of clones, roughly 80% of them singletons. Regarding time point: week 35, safety follow-up. Each vaccine dose was 300 ug of mutant IDH1 20-mer peptide, with topical imiquimod. Tumors from donors were new WHO grade 3 or 4 IDH1-mutant astrocytomas with ATRX loss. This clonotype originated in a woman aged 45-60 years with glioma. The rearrangement joins TRBV29-1 to TRBJ2-1; D perhaps matches TRBD2 (5 bases). This sample comprised PBMCs, obtained from a glioma patient whose treatment included an IDH1 peptide vaccine. This CDR3 is CSVVGEEEFF. CDR3 bases: TGCAGCGTTGTCGGGGAAGAGGAGTTCTTC.